What follows are 10 T cell receptor beta chains derived from one specimen sequenced in a study of T cells expressing NK-cell markers. TCRdb re-called the 5' RACE reads; one entry per CDR3 protein, DNA not given. The listing records approximately 550,000 distinct CDR3 sequences. Input material: blood T cells: a sorted CD56 or NKG2C T cell subset, CD4+ or CD8+ T cells, or bulk PBMC T cells (not recorded which). The source is a man aged 18 to 29 in good health.

The chain carries TRBV27 and TRBJ2-3; TCRdb reports TRBD2, a call that lacks DNA to check it against. CDR1 is MNHEY, CDR2 SMNVEV, per germline (reference sequence). The CDR3 spans 15 residues. The CDR3 sequence is CASRLAPALTDTQYF.

The rearrangement links TRBV7-2 to TRBJ2-3; the TCRdb call, TRBD1, lacks DNA for checking. Per germline, CDR1 SGHTA and CDR2 FQGNSA. The CDR3 loop spans 16 amino acids. The chain's CDR3 is CASRPPRGGGPDTQYF.

The chain has TRBV7-9 and TRBJ1-1; TCRdb picks TRBD1, but there is no DNA to check that call. CDR1 and CDR2 from the germline V gene are SEHNR and FQNEAQ (reference sequence). The CDR3 is 15 residues long. CDR3: CASSTSGTGWTEAFF.

This chain connects TRBV20-1 to TRBJ2-7; checking the TCRdb D call of TRBD1 is not possible without DNA. This CDR3 comprises 11 residues. CDR1 and CDR2 from the germline V gene are DFQATT and SNEGSKA (reference sequence). The CDR3 protein is CSAWNGGGQYF.

The chain recombines TRBV5-6 with TRBJ2-7. The germline CDR1 and CDR2 sequences are SGHDT and YYEEEE. The CDR3 extends over 15 amino acids. CDR3 region: CASSLEYRESYEQYF.

This chain links TRBV6-1 with TRBJ2-2; with no DNA, the TCRdb D assignment of TRBD2 cannot be verified. CDR3 length: 16 amino acids. Germline CDR1 reads MNHNS; CDR2 reads SASEGT. CDR3 region: CASRGLAGGPSGELFF.

The rearrangement joins TRBV11-2 to TRBJ2-3. The CDR3 has 16 amino acids. Germline loops: CDR1 SGHAT, CDR2 FQNNGV. CDR3 sequence reads: CASSFVTSPTTDTQYF.

V usage is TRBV20-1 and J usage is TRBJ2-7; the TCRdb call, TRBD2, lacks DNA for checking. There are 15 residues in the CDR3. Germline V gives CDR1 DFQATT, CDR2 SNEGSKA (reference sequence). CDR3 sequence: CSATSGERSSYEQYF.

V is TRBV7-9 and J is TRBJ2-7; as DNA is missing, the TRBD2 call by TCRdb cannot be tested. The CDR3 contains 15 residues. Germline V CDR1 and CDR2: SEHNR, FQNEAQ (reference sequence). CDR3 loop: CASSLADGLAYEQYF. Using reference TRBV7-9 and TRBJ2-7 for the parts outside the CDR3, the full variable domain is DTGVSQNPRHKITKRGQNVTFRCDPISEHNRLYWYRQTLGQGPEFLTYFQNEAQLEKSRLLSDRFSAERPKGSFSTLEIQRTEQGDSAMYLCASSLADGLAYEQYFGPGTRLTVT.

This chain connects TRBV5-1 to TRBJ2-1; TCRdb names TRBD2, which stays unverified in the absence of DNA. The CDR3 spans 19 residues. Germline-derived CDR1 and CDR2 are SGHRS and YFSETQ. This CDR3 is CASSSKSGLAGGGYNEQFF. Full variable domain (rest looked up from reference TRBV5-1 and TRBJ2-1): KAGVTQTPRYLIKTRGQQVTLSCSPISGHRSVSWYQQTPGQGLQFLFEYFSETQRNKGNFPGRFSGRQFSNSRSEMNVSTLELGDSALYLCASSSKSGLAGGGYNEQFFGPGTRLTVL.